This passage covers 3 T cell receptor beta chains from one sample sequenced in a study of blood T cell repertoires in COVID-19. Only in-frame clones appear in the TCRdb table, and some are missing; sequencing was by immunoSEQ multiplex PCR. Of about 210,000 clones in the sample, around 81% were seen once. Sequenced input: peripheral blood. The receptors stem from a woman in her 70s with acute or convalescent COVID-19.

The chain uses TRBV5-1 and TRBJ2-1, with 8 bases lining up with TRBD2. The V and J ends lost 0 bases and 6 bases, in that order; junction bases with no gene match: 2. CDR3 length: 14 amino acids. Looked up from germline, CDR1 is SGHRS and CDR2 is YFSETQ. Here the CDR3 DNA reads TGCGCCAGCAGCTTGGTCCGGGGGGGCAATGAGCAGTTCTTC. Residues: CASSLVRGGNEQFF.

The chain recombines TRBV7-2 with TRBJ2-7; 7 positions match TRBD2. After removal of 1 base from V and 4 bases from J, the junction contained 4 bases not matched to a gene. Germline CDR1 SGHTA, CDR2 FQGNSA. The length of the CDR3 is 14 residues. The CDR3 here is CASSLGGGKYEQYV. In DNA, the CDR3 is TGTGCCAGCAGCTTAGGGGGGGGGAAGTACGAGCAGTACGTC.

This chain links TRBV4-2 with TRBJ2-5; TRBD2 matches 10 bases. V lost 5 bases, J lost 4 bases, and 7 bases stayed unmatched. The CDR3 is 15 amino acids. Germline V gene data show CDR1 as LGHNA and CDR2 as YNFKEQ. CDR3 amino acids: CASSLKAGGRETQYF. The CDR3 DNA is TGTGCCAGCAGCTTGAAAGCGGGGGGGCGAGAGACCCAGTACTTC.